What follows are 8 T cell receptor beta chains derived from one specimen sequenced in a study of technical replicates of blood from a few donors. Profiling relied on immunoSEQ multiplex PCR, and the TCRdb table lists in-frame clones only, not all of them. The table includes more than 90,000 clones, approximately 95% detected once. Sequenced material: T cells isolated from PBMCs. Source of these receptors: a human donor in good health.

This chain connects TRBV29-1 to TRBJ2-6, with D maybe TRBD2 (5 bases). Germline V gene sequence: CDR1 SQVTM, CDR2 ANQGSEA. Deletions cut 5 bases from V and 4 bases from J, with 12 bases between. The CDR3 contains 14 residues. This CDR3 is CSVTTSFGANVLTF. CDR3 coding DNA: TGCAGCGTTACTACTAGTTTCGGGGCCAACGTCCTGACTTTC.

The chain carries TRBV29-1 and TRBJ2-7, with 9 bases that match TRBD1. The CDR3 is made up of 13 amino acids. Looked up from germline, CDR1 is SQVTM and CDR2 is ANQGSEA. Trimming took 5 bases from V and 2 from J; bases not matched to a gene: 4. The CDR3 loop is CSVTGQGTYEQYF. The CDR3 DNA is TGCAGCGTTACGGGACAGGGCACCTACGAGCAGTACTTC.

The V gene is TRBV6-5, the J gene TRBJ2-5; unclear D gene. The germline CDR1 and CDR2 sequences are MNHEY and SVGAGI. The CDR3 contains 14 residues. Trimming shortened V by 4 bases and J by 0 bases, and 9 bases separated the two germline ends. The CDR3 DNA follows: TGTGCCAGCAGTTTACAGAGCAACCAAGAGACCCAGTACTTC. It yields the protein CASSLQSNQETQYF.

J is TRBJ2-1 and V is TRBV27; D remains unclear. The CDR3 spans 12 residues. CDR1 MNHEY and CDR2 SMNVEV come from the germline V gene (reference sequence). Between the trimmed V and J ends, which lost 6 bases and 7 bases, there was a span of 10 bases. The CDR3 bases are TGTGCCAGCAGCCCCTTGAGTAATGAGCAGTTCTTC. Translating gives CASSPLSNEQFF.

This rearrangement joins TRBV19 to TRBJ2-1, with D unclear. CDR3 length equals 13 residues. Germline V gene sequence: CDR1 LNHDA, CDR2 SQIVND (reference sequence). V was clipped by 2 bases and J by 4 bases, with 6 bases between them. CDR3 nucleotide sequence: TGTGCCAGTAGTATATCAGAATACAATGAGCAGTTCTTC. Amino acid sequence: CASSISEYNEQFF. Together with reference TRBV19 and TRBJ2-1, the CDR3 gives the full variable domain: DGGITQSPKYLFRKEGQNVTLSCEQNLNHDAMYWYRQDPGQGLRLIYYSQIVNDFQKGDIAEGYSVSREKKESFPLTVTSAQKNPTAFYLCASSISEYNEQFFGPGTRLTVL.

This sequence joins TRBV29-1 and TRBJ1-2; 10 bases map to TRBD1. In germline, CDR1 is SQVTM, CDR2 ANQGSEA. After removal of 6 bases from V and 5 bases from J, the junction contained 18 bases not matched to a gene. The CDR3 is made up of 17 amino acids. The CDR3 bases are TGCAGCGTGGAAACGAACCCGACAGGGGGCCAAACTTATGGCTACACCTTC. It translates to CSVETNPTGGQTYGYTF.

The chain recombines TRBV27 with TRBJ2-7, with a tentative D call TRBD1 (6 bases). Deletions cut 1 base from V and 4 bases from J, with 8 bases between. Looked up from germline, CDR1 is MNHEY and CDR2 is SMNVEV (reference sequence). CDR3 length: 13 residues. CDR3 residues: CASSLFQGYEQYF. The DNA for the CDR3 is TGTGCCAGCAGTTTATTTCAGGGGTACGAGCAGTACTTC.

The chain is built from TRBV19 and TRBJ1-2, with D perhaps TRBD1 (6 bases). The germline V gene encodes CDR1 LNHDA and CDR2 SQIVND (reference sequence). The CDR3 has 12 residues. The V end lost 3 bases, the J end lost 8 bases, and 10 bases lay between the germline ends. The CDR3 bases are TGTGCCAGTAGTATTACCCAGGGGGGCTACACCTTC. Protein product: CASSITQGGYTF.